A selection of T cell receptor beta chains follows, all from one sample in a study of response to subunit inactivated influenza vaccine. One entry per CDR3 protein results from TCRdb running MiXCR on the RT-PCR reads. The data contain about 830,000 distinct CDR3 sequences, about a fifth of them singletons. The starting material was PBMCs from blood, obtained roughly 5 days after vaccination. The receptors derive from a man in his forties or fifties who received an inactivated influenza vaccine. Both conserved end residues are part of each CDR3. Each record gives: J gene, V gene, D gene, CDR3 protein. The D gene is left open where the match is weak.

J: TRBJ2-1; V: TRBV4-3; D: TRBD2; CDR3: CASSPGLAGKGRNEQFF
J: TRBJ2-7; V: TRBV28; D: NA; CDR3: CASSFGQIYEQYF
J: TRBJ2-1; V: TRBV7-6; D: NA; CDR3: CASSSPGGVTNEQFF
J: TRBJ2-2; V: TRBV4-2; D: TRBD2; CDR3: CASSGAGTNTGELFF
J: TRBJ2-1; V: TRBV7-9; D: TRBD2; CDR3: CASSLASGRKNEQFF
J: TRBJ2-2; V: TRBV9; D: NA; CDR3: CASHVGVGDTGELFF
J: TRBJ2-1; V: TRBV11-2; D: TRBD2; CDR3: CASSPPSGSWDEQFF
J: TRBJ2-2; V: TRBV9; D: NA; CDR3: CASSVGANTGELFF
J: TRBJ2-2; V: TRBV6-1; D: NA; CDR3: CASSERTGELFF
J: TRBJ2-5; V: TRBV11-2; D: TRBD2; CDR3: CASSSQRLAGLVETQYF
J: TRBJ2-7; V: TRBV2; D: TRBD1; CDR3: CASSDQGAYYEQYF
J: TRBJ2-3; V: TRBV29-1; D: NA; CDR3: CSSRRGSSDTQYF
J: TRBJ2-6; V: TRBV20-1; D: NA; CDR3: CSARHLFSGANVLTF
J: TRBJ1-6; V: TRBV20-1; D: NA; CDR3: CSVWRDPYNSPLHF
J: TRBJ1-4; V: TRBV12-3/TRBV12-4; D: TRBD1; CDR3: CASSRRQGAGEKLFF
J: TRBJ2-3; V: TRBV7-8; D: NA; CDR3: CASRSPGDNTQYF
J: TRBJ2-7; V: TRBV6-2/TRBV6-3; D: NA; CDR3: CASSYSKRDNSYEQYF
J: TRBJ2-2; V: TRBV6-1; D: TRBD2; CDR3: CASSGTSGRLTGELFF
J: TRBJ2-7; V: TRBV28; D: TRBD2; CDR3: CASSFAGRASTSYEQYF
J: TRBJ1-6; V: TRBV20-1; D: NA; CDR3: CSAPAGQQGSPLHF
J: TRBJ2-7; V: TRBV2; D: TRBD1; CDR3: CASRGQGISSYEQYF
J: TRBJ2-5; V: TRBV29-1; D: NA; CDR3: CSVEGSFQETQYF
J: TRBJ2-5; V: TRBV24-1; D: NA; CDR3: CATSGEGRWETQYF
J: TRBJ2-2; V: TRBV5-1; D: TRBD1; CDR3: CASSLQGQGPGELFF
J: TRBJ2-6; V: TRBV4-2; D: NA; CDR3: CASGLGDSGANVLTF
J: TRBJ1-5; V: TRBV4-1; D: NA; CDR3: CASSQLWVQPQHF
J: TRBJ2-1; V: TRBV20-1; D: NA; CDR3: CSAPPGVKREQFF
J: TRBJ2-2; V: TRBV24-1; D: NA; CDR3: CATGPYRDTGELFF
J: TRBJ1-3; V: TRBV25-1; D: NA; CDR3: CASSGGGQSGNTIYF
J: TRBJ2-1; V: TRBV5-1; D: TRBD2; CDR3: CASSSGTSGNEQFF
J: TRBJ1-5; V: TRBV12-3/TRBV12-4; D: NA; CDR3: CASSFLGTNQPQHF